The clone carrying this T cell receptor (beta chain) was seen at least ten times. What it binds is unknown. The data stem from a study of Graves' ophthalmopathy and Graves' hyperthyroidism. Whole-study results and caveats: A 13-signature model separated ophthalmopathy from stable hyperthyroidism, about 90% sensitivity, about 81% specificity. Appearing in blood as well were most expanded thyroid clonotypes above 0.001 frequency.

Diagnostic conclusions were grounded in clinical symptoms, serum thyroxine, TRAb, thyroid ultrasound and orbital computed tomography. As the starting material, roughly 9.8 ml of fresh peripheral blood yielded the PBMCs. The study amplified TCR beta CDR3 regions using RNA transcripts. Second-round multiplex PCR came after a first-round RT-PCR that employed HTBI primers. A single record per CDR3 protein comes from TCRdb applying MiXCR to the multiplex PCR reads. The sample yields about 200,000 distinct CDR3 sequences, less than 30% seen once. CDR1 and CDR2 from the germline V gene are SGHAT and FQNNGV. The CDR3 totals 16 residues. Trimming removed 0 bases from V and 5 bases from J, with 16 bases in between.

The sequencing input was peripheral blood. This clonotype was sampled from a man aged 50 or older with Graves' ophthalmopathy. V is TRBV11-2 and J is TRBJ2-5; D is unresolved. The CDR3 spells CASSLDPVGSWETQYF. The DNA for the CDR3 is TGTGCCAGCAGCTTAGACCCGGTGGGCTCGTGGGAGACCCAGTACTTC.